The 21 T cell receptor beta chains below come from one sample, sequenced in a study of shared clonotypes between healthy human individuals. CD45RO negativity and positive selection for CCR7 defined naive CD8 cells, a population that excluded terminally differentiated effector memory CD45RA+ cells. Measured with immunoSEQ multiplex PCR; TCRdb has only the in-frame clones, and not every one. The profile shows some 2,000,000 clones, roughly 94% of them singletons. The material sequenced was naive CD8+ T cells sorted from blood. Every receptor here comes from a man aged 18-30 years in good health.

The chain recombines TRBV28 with TRBJ1-1; 7 bases agree with TRBD1. After removal of 3 bases from V and 3 bases from J, the junction contained 10 bases not matched to a gene. CDR1 is MDHEN and CDR2 is SYDVKM in the germline V gene. This CDR3 comprises 16 residues. CDR3 nucleotide sequence: TGTGCCAGCAGTTTCGACAGGGAGGATCTCCACACTGAAGCTTTCTTT. Its translation: CASSFDREDLHTEAFF. Full variable domain (outside the CDR3, taken from reference TRBV28 and TRBJ1-1): DVKVTQSSRYLVKRTGEKVFLECVQDMDHENMFWYRQDPGLGLRLIYFSYDVKMKEKGDIPEGYSVSREKKERFSLILESASTNQTSMYLCASSFDREDLHTEAFFGQGTRLTVV.

J is TRBJ2-5 and V is TRBV5-4; 7 bases are a match to TRBD2. Germline V gives CDR1 SGHNT, CDR2 YYREEE (reference sequence). The CDR3 runs 14 residues. V shed 4 bases and J 1 base; nucleotides not matched to a gene: 4. CDR3 nucleotide sequence: TGTGCCAGCAGCGCGGCTAGCGGCCAAGAGACCCAGTACTTC. Amino acids: CASSAASGQETQYF.

This chain connects TRBV7-9 to TRBJ2-1; TRBD1 agrees at 9 bases. This CDR3 is built from 14 residues. In germline, CDR1 is SEHNR, CDR2 FQNEAQ (reference sequence). V lost 1 base and J lost 7; bases outside the gene matches: 2. CDR3 in DNA: TGTGCCAGCAGCTTAGGGACAGGGGTAAATGAGCAGTTCTTC. It is translated as CASSLGTGVNEQFF.

The count of this clone is one. This sample includes further DNA sequences coding for the same CDR3. The V and J genes are TRBV7-2 and TRBJ2-7; D is possibly TRBD1 or TRBD2 (6 bases each). The CDR3 covers 15 residues. V was pared by 1 base and J by 0 bases, with 10 bases between. Germline-derived CDR1 and CDR2 are SGHTA and FQGNSA. The CDR3 bases are TGTGCCAGCAGCTTAGGGGGGGCCTCCTCCTACGAGCAGTACTTC. Amino acid sequence: CASSLGGASSYEQYF.

This chain uses TRBV30 with TRBJ2-7, with a tentative D call TRBD1 (5 bases). Germline V CDR1 and CDR2: GTSNPN, SVGIG (reference sequence). Trimming stripped 0 bases from V and 4 bases from J, with 10 bases between. The CDR3 totals 13 residues. CDR3 nucleotides: TGTGCCTGGAGTGTAGGGGAAACGTACGAGCAGTACTTC. Its translation is CAWSVGETYEQYF.

The rearrangement links TRBV27 to TRBJ2-6; no definite D call. V lost 7 bases and J lost 8, with 12 bases in between. The CDR3 contains 13 residues. Germline values: CDR1 MNHEY, CDR2 SMNVEV (reference sequence). The CDR3 here is CASTIVGTNVLTF. CDR3 nucleotide sequence: TGTGCCAGCACCATCGTGGGGACCAACGTCCTGACTTTC.

The gene calls are TRBV27 and TRBJ2-1; 10 bases match TRBD1. Germline lookup yields CDR1 MNHEY and CDR2 SMNVEV (reference sequence). This CDR3 region has 14 residues. J was trimmed by 7 bases and V by 7 bases; bases with no gene match: 7. DNA of the CDR3: TGTGCCAGCACCACGACAGGGGGCTTGAATGAGCAGTTCTTC. Translation: CASTTTGGLNEQFF.

V gene TRBV29-1 combines with J gene TRBJ1-3; weak D call: TRBD1 (6 bases). Germline CDR1 reads SQVTM; CDR2 reads ANQGSEA. The V gene lost 7 bases and the J gene lost 3 bases, with 10 bases spanning the gap. The CDR3 runs to 12 residues. Written as DNA, the CDR3 is TGCAGCGCGCTGGACAGTGGAAACACCATATATTTT. Translated, it gives CSALDSGNTIYF.

The chain recombines TRBV11-2 with TRBJ1-2, with TRBD1 matching over 8 bases. The CDR3 totals 15 residues. Germline V gene sequence: CDR1 SGHAT, CDR2 FQNNGV. Trimming cost V 2 bases and J 1 base; bases outside gene matches: 3. Here the CDR3 DNA reads TGTGCCAGCAGCTTAAGCACAGGGGGTAACTATGGCTACACCTTC. Protein: CASSLSTGGNYGYTF.

The rearrangement links TRBV4-1 to TRBJ2-7, with 14 bases that match TRBD2. V was clipped by 3 bases and J by 7 bases; unmatched bases: 8. CDR1 and CDR2 from the germline V gene are MGHRA and YSYEKL. This CDR3 comprises 16 residues. CDR3 region: CASSHRLAGGPQEQYF. The CDR3 DNA is TGCGCCAGCAGCCACCGACTAGCGGGAGGGCCACAAGAGCAGTACTTC.

Comment on this clone: The junction and the germline gene differ at one end; a read error may be behind it. The chain combines TRBV4-1 with TRBJ2-1; 11 nucleotides line up with TRBD1. The germline V gene has CDR1 MGHRA and CDR2 YSYEKL. This CDR3 contains 15 residues. CDR3 coding DNA: TGCGCCAGCAGCTCCCGGGACAGGGGGAACAACGAGCAGTTCTTC. Protein sequence: CASSSRDRGNNEQFF.

The rearrangement links TRBV30 to TRBJ2-5; 14 positions agree with TRBD2. V shed 3 bases and J 5 bases; nucleotides not matched to a gene: 5. Germline-derived CDR1 and CDR2 are GTSNPN and SVGIG (reference sequence). The CDR3 has 15 residues. CDR3 amino acids: CAWRLGLAGDETQYF. DNA of the CDR3: TGTGCCTGGAGACTGGGACTAGCGGGGGACGAGACCCAGTACTTC.

The chain has TRBV28 and TRBJ2-1; perhaps TRBD1 as D (5 bases). The germline V gene encodes CDR1 MDHEN and CDR2 SYDVKM. V was trimmed by 1 base and J by 8 bases, leaving 12 bases between them. This CDR3 contains 14 residues. The chain's CDR3 is CASSLLGVTDEQFF. Here the CDR3 DNA reads TGTGCCAGCAGTTTATTAGGGGTTACCGATGAGCAGTTCTTC.

The J gene is TRBJ2-7, the V gene TRBV2, with 10 bases lining up with TRBD1. V gave up 4 bases and J gave up 4 bases; unmatched junction bases: 13. CDR1 SNHLY and CDR2 FYNNEI come from the germline V gene. This CDR3 is 17 amino acids long. The CDR3, as DNA: TGTGCCAGCAGTGGTGAGACAGGGGGCTTCTTAACTTACGAGCAGTACTTC. Translated, it gives CASSGETGGFLTYEQYF.

Worth noting for this clone: Other nucleotide sequences in the sample specify the same CDR3. The chain joins TRBV2 to TRBJ1-2, with 8 bases that match TRBD1. The V gene end was trimmed by 6 bases and the J gene end by 1 base; junction bases not matched to a gene: 4. The CDR3 consists of 14 residues. CDR1 SNHLY and CDR2 FYNNEI come from the germline V gene. The chain's CDR3 is CASSRTGINYGYTF. In DNA form, the CDR3 reads TGTGCCAGCAGCCGGACAGGGATTAACTATGGCTACACCTTC. The full variable domain, rest sourced from reference TRBV2 and TRBJ1-2, is EPEVTQTPSHQVTQMGQEVILRCVPISNHLYFYWYRQILGQKVEFLVSFYNNEISEKSEIFDDQFSVERPDGSNFTLKIRSTKLEDSAMYFCASSRTGINYGYTFGSGTRLTVV.

The chain recombines TRBV6-5 with TRBJ2-7; 7 nucleotides agree with TRBD1. The V gene's germline CDR1 is MNHEY and CDR2 SVGAGI. J gave up 4 bases and V 4 bases, and 4 bases lay outside the gene matches. The length of the CDR3 is 13 residues. CDR3 loop: CASSSPDRYEQYF. CDR3 sequence (DNA): TGTGCCAGCAGTTCTCCGGACAGGTACGAGCAGTACTTC.

V usage is TRBV4-1 and J usage is TRBJ2-3, with 8 bases matching TRBD2. This CDR3 is built from 14 residues. The ends lost 5 bases at V and 6 bases at J; junction bases unmatched: 7. The germline V gene has CDR1 MGHRA and CDR2 YSYEKL. CDR3 sequence reads: CASSSHSGEDTQYF. DNA of the CDR3: TGCGCCAGCAGCTCACATAGCGGGGAGGATACGCAGTATTTT.

The V gene is TRBV25-1, the J gene TRBJ2-5; D may be TRBD1 (5 bases). The CDR3 runs 15 residues. Deletions cut 4 bases from V and 0 bases from J, with 12 bases between. The germline V gene has CDR1 MGHDK and CDR2 SYGVNS. The CDR3 sequence: CASSGHGANQETQYF. The CDR3 DNA follows: TGTGCCAGCAGTGGTCATGGGGCTAACCAAGAGACCCAGTACTTC.

This rearrangement joins TRBV6-5 to TRBJ2-1; D possibly corresponds to TRBD2 (5 bases). The CDR3 length is 13 residues. Germline CDR1 and CDR2: MNHEY and SVGAGI. Between the trimmed V and J ends, which lost 2 bases and 9 bases, there was a span of 11 bases. CDR3 bases: TGTGCCAGCAGTTACGGGCCTGGAGGTGAGCAGTTCTTC. Protein: CASSYGPGGEQFF.

The V gene is TRBV4-1, the J gene TRBJ2-3, with a weak D call TRBD2 (7 bases). Germline CDR1 reads MGHRA; CDR2 reads YSYEKL. The CDR3 runs 16 residues. Trimming took off 1 base at V and 2 bases at J, with 13 bases between the two ends. The CDR3 loop is CASSQGWGGDTDTQYF. The CDR3 nucleotides read TGCGCCAGCAGCCAAGGGTGGGGGGGCGACACAGATACGCAGTATTTT.

This chain uses TRBV29-1 with TRBJ2-2; D remains unclear. The V gene's germline CDR1 is SQVTM and CDR2 ANQGSEA. The CDR3 sequence is 12 residues long. The CDR3 DNA sequence: TGCAGTGTCTTAGGGCCAGCCGGGGAGCTGTTTTTT. This translates into CSVLGPAGELFF.